This paragraph covers one T cell receptor (beta chain) sequence. Its antigen target is currently unknown. These data are taken from a study of cytomegalovirus exposure and HLA in healthy donors (TCRdb year 2017). Broadly, across the study: An earlier analysis of some 600 of the donors reported approximately 300 Gb of sequence data and around 100 million unique TCR beta sequences obtained from 180 million or so T cells. Besides the first cohort of about 730 subjects, a separate validation cohort made up of 120 different subjects was used. HLA typing included class I and class II loci at four-digit resolution. Because of strong linkage in the cohort, four or five DR-DQ haplotypes were treated as single units for association and clustering. Of the 350 to 450 genotyped donors, 80% to 90% were placed in the genetic ancestry cluster associated with self-reported Caucasian donors. The T cell repertoires of 666 subjects were profiled by immunosequencing and related to cytomegalovirus serostatus. A later genetic analysis took genome-wide SNP genotypes for about three fifths of the roughly 700 donors and used that subset as a discovery cohort. Across around 400 genotyped donors of the cohort, an average of roughly 230,000 unique TCR beta nucleotide sequences per donor were sequenced, and roughly 20% of those sequences were non-productive. Donor age, sex, ethnicity and CMV serostatus were compiled together with the repertoire data. To decide whether each TCR beta V gene segment behaved as functional or pseudogenic, an earlier analysis of several hundred of the donors relied on high-throughput TCR beta sequencing. High-throughput TCR immunosequencing, statistical association of individual TCRs with disease status, and machine learning were combined to predict cytomegalovirus infection status. Rather than drawing on any new phenotypic data, the later analysis identified candidate immune exposures from TCR beta sequences and the way those sequences occurred across donors. The number of donors typed differed by locus, with 629-630 for A, B, C, DRB1 and DQB1, around 560 for DQA1, nearly 610 for DPA1, and around 450 for DPB1. All discovery cohort repertoires had been generated using a single sequencing platform. The study was designed to test whether signatures of past pathogen exposure could be identified by cataloging public T cell receptors. An early release that covered some 630 HLA-typed donors contained 250 to 350 gigabases of sequencing data and 85 million to 100 million unique TCR sequences. In a later analysis, previously published TCR beta repertoires from fewer than 750 donors were re-analyzed and high-resolution HLA genotyping was added so that TCR occurrence patterns could be studied.

Results and caveats for the whole study, not just this receptor: Correlated functional status among segregating V segments might be attributable to linkage disequilibrium, but an unknown experimental factor could not be ruled out. According to a later analysis, most CMV-associated TCR beta chains appeared to be HLA-restricted, and the HLA associations seemed to be driven largely by CMV exposure. The sequencing pipeline was judged likely to have produced a cluster of highly shared sequence variants as a technical artifact. Because HLA typing was missing for some donors at each locus, association tests included only the typed subset. Because counts were too low, 15 to 20 rarely observed V segments, including chromosome 9 orphons, were left out of the earlier analysis of several hundred of the donors. Sequencing depth was assumed to be roughly uniform across donors in the presence/absence analyses, though that assumption may not hold. The authors suggested that the approach could potentially be extended to other disease states and immunological phenotypes. A later analysis found that HLA-associated TCR beta chains were more clonally expanded and had lower generation probabilities than equally common non-associated chains. A further reported finding was that TCR beta sequences accurately predicted the HLA-A and HLA-B alleles for most subjects in the first cohort. V-gene and J-gene trimming of TCR beta chains was associated with a missense DCLRE1C variant in a later genetic analysis, and the association was replicated in an independent cohort. In an earlier analysis of some 540 of the donors, most TCR beta V segments appeared in productive rearrangements about 87% or about 30% of the time, broadly matching IMGT annotations. In both the original and validation cohorts, the classifier was reported to diagnose cytomegalovirus status with high specificity and sensitivity. For the cohort, immune exposure information was limited to CMV serostatus. Across donors, most TCR sequences were observed very rarely, whereas some public TCRs were present in many individuals. In the study, about 150 TCR beta chains were listed as associated with cytomegalovirus. According to a later genetic analysis, donors in an Asian-associated ancestry cluster had fewer N-insertions in productive TCRs than the approximately 670-donor mean. Three of the identified cytomegalovirus-associated TCR beta chains were confirmed in vitro to be specific for cytomegalovirus antigens. Some IMGT-functional V segments, including TRBV6-2 and TRBV6-3, could not be distinguished by the 87-base-pair reads and were therefore excluded. Specific HLA alleles were associated with some 15,000 TCR beta sequences at a false discovery rate of 0.05 in a later analysis. According to a later analysis, parvovirus B19, influenza, CMV and Epstein-Barr virus appeared linked to several top co-occurrence clusters. In this cohort, only TCR beta chains were sequenced, and detectable features were limited by the absence of alpha or paired-chain data. Strong co-occurrence of HLA alleles, especially DR and DQ, made assigning TCR associations to individual alleles difficult. In a later analysis, TCR association rates were found to vary across HLA loci, with the most associated TCRs seen for DRB1 alleles and the fewest for HLA-C alleles.

Sequences LNHDA (CDR1) and SQIVND (CDR2) are obtained from the germline V gene (reference sequence). The CDR3 has 19 amino acids, counting the end cysteine and phenylalanine. CDR3 DNA is the only sequence kept; it has 57 bases, read in frame from the first base. At the junction V is shortened by 1 base and J by 6 bases; bases outside the gene matches: 14. The receptor library was made with the immunoSEQ multiplex PCR assay. A mixture of 60 forward primers for TCR Vbeta segments and 13 reverse primers for TCR Jbeta segments was used in the multiplex PCR. Amplification of the CDR3 region of rearranged TCR beta genes was performed with a multiplex PCR assay on genomic DNA. Amplified TCR beta libraries were sequenced as 87-base-pair reads on the Illumina HiSeq System. Concerning the study's data processing: A later analysis tallied 75 million to 95 million unique TCR beta chains across the 650 to 750 repertoires, and about 10 million of those chains were shared by two or more donors. Raw reads were error-corrected and collapsed into unique sequences with a nearest-neighbor algorithm that merged closely related sequences to remove PCR and sequencing errors. To assign V, D and J gene segments, CDR3 sequences were aligned to IMGT reference sequences. For a sequence to be retained, a match of at least six nucleotides was required to both a V gene segment and a J gene segment. A rearrangement counted as productive if the CDR3 had no stop codons and remained in frame with V and J, and every other rearrangement counted as non-productive. Following IMGT convention, CDR3 was defined as the stretch from the second conserved V-encoded cysteine to the conserved J-encoded phenylalanine. Sequences without an unambiguous match to a single V gene segment were excluded from the earlier analysis of almost 600 of the donors. An earlier analysis of several hundred of the donors called V segments functional above 56.7% productive rearrangements and segregating when the between-donor standard deviation exceeded 5%. A statistical classification framework was built for diagnosing cytomegalovirus status from the catalog of TCR beta chain sequences. A later analysis assigned V and J genes by comparing TCR nucleotide sequences with IMGT/GENE-DB human TR gene sequences. The TCRdist pipeline was used in a later analysis to assign CDR3 sequences and most-parsimonious VDJ recombination scenarios. A later analysis defined each TCR beta chain by its CDR3 amino acid sequence plus V-gene family, and excluded reads lacking a unique V-gene family. In a later analysis, some 600 highly shared, low-generation-probability nucleotide sequences were removed to address suspected cross-contamination and a sequencing artifact. For each public chain, a later analysis derived a clonal expansion index from normalized ranks of inferred template counts within each repertoire. In a later analysis, generation probabilities were computed using a VDJ recombination model fitted to out-of-frame rearrangements, and the results were checked against IGoR. A later analysis scored TCR-TCR, TCR-HLA and TCR-CMV co-occurrence with hypergeometric tests, applying a repertoire-size bias correction to TCR pairs. A later analysis estimated false discovery rates by permuting HLA or CMV assignments 20 times. A later analysis grouped co-occurring TCRs with DBSCAN, adding TCRdist sequence similarity when clustering within HLA-allele-positive subsets. Repertoires with fewer than 30,000 or more than 120,000 public chains, plus five repertoires with anomalous nucleotide sharing, were excluded from co-occurrence clustering. In its TCRdb copy, this immuneACCESS table keeps in-frame sequences only and misses some clones. Where compared with another copy, unresolved V genes explain less than half of these, and the others have no known cause. The V and J calls and clone size come from that table; D and trimming were worked out from the DNA. The sample table holds approximately 130,000 clones. The ten largest clones represent roughly 2% of the sample.

The cohort was made up of 650 to 700 healthy bone marrow donors. At the time of sampling, all cohort members were nominally healthy, though unrecorded immune exposures were likely present. The donor was CMV seronegative and was included in the group of about 350 seronegative cohort members. A peripheral blood sample was provided by each donor, and peripheral blood mononuclear cells were used for TCR beta sequencing. Genomic DNA extraction from the blood cell samples was performed with the Qiagen DNeasy Blood Extraction Kit. This chain is built from TRBV19 and TRBJ2-2, with 10 bases matching TRBD2. Sample: PBMCs. The sequence came from a woman aged 60 to 75 in good health and CMV-seronegative. The DNA reads as follows: TGTGCCAGTAGTATAGCCCCGAAGAGGGGACTAGCGCGGGCCGGGGAGCTGTTTTTT. Its translation reads: CASSIAPKRGLARAGELFF.